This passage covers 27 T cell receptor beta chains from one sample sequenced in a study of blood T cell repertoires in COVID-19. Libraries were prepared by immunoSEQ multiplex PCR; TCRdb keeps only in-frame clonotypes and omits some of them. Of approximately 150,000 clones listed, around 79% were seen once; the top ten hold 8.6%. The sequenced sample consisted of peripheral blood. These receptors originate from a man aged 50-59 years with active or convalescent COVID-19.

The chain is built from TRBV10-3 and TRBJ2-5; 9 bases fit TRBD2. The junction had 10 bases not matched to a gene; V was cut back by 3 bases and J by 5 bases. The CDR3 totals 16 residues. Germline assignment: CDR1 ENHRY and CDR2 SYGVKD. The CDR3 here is CAISETSGPGRETQYF. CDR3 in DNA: TGTGCCATCAGTGAAACTAGCGGGCCCGGCCGGGAGACCCAGTACTTC.

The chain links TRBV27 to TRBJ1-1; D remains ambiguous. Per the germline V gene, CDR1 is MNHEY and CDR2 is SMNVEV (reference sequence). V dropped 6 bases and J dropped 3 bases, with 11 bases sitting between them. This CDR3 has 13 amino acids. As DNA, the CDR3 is TGTGCCAGCAGCCCCCGGGTGGACACTGAAGCTTTCTTT. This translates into CASSPRVDTEAFF.

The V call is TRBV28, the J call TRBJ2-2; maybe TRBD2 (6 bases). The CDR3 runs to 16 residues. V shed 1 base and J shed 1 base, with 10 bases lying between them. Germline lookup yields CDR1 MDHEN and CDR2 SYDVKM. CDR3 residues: CASSLFREWNTGELFF. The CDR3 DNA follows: TGTGCCAGCAGTTTATTCCGGGAGTGGAACACCGGGGAGCTGTTTTTT.

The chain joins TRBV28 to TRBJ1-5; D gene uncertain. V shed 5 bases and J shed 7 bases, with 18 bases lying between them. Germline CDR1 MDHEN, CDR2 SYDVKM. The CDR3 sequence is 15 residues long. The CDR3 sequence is CASSALYAGGQPQHF. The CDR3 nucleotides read TGTGCCAGCAGTGCACTATACGCGGGCGGGCAGCCCCAGCATTTT.

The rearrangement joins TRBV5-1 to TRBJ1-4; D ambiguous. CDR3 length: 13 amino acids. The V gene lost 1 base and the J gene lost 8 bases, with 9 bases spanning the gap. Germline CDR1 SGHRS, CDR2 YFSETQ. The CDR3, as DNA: TGCGCCAGCAGCTTGCCCGAGGAAGAAAAACTGTTTTTT. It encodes CASSLPEEEKLFF.

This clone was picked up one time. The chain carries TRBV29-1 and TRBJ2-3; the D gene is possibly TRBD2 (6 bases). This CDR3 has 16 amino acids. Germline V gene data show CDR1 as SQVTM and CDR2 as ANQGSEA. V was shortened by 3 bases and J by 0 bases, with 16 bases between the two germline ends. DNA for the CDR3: TGCAGCGTTGAGGCAGGACTATTCGATAGCACAGATACGCAGTATTTT. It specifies CSVEAGLFDSTDTQYF.

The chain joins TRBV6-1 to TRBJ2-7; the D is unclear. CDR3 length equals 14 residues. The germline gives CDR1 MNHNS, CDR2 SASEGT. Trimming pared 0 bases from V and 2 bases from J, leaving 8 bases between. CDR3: CASSEAEVTYEQYF. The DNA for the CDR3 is TGTGCCAGCAGTGAAGCCGAGGTGACCTACGAGCAGTACTTC.

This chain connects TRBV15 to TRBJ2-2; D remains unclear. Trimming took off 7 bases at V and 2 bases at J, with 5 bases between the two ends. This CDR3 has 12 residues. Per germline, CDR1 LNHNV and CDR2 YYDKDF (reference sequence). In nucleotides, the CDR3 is TGTGCCACCAACAAAAACACCGGGGAGCTGTTTTTT. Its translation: CATNKNTGELFF.

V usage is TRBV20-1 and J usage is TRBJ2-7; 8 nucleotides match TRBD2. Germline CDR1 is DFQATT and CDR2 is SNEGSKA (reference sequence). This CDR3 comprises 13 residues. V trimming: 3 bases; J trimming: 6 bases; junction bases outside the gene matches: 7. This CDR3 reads CSASKREGGEQYF. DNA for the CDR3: TGCAGTGCTAGTAAACGGGAGGGGGGCGAGCAGTACTTC.

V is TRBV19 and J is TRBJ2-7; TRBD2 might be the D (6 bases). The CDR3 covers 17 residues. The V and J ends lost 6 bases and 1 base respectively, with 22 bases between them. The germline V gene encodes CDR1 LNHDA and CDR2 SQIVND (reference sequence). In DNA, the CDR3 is TGTGCCAGTAGAAATTTTGGTGGAGTTAGCGGATCCTACGAGCAGTACTTC. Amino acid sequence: CASRNFGGVSGSYEQYF.

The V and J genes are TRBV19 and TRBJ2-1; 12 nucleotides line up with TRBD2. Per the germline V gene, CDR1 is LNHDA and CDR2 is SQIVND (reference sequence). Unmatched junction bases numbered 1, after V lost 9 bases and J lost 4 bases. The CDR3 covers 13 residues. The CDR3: CASTSGGYNEQFF. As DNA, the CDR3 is TGTGCCAGCACTAGCGGGGGGTACAATGAGCAGTTCTTC.

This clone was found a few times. The CDR3 region is CASSPDSVAGYTF. CDR3 bases: TGTGCCAGCTCACCAGACAGCGTGGCCGGCTACACCTTC. The J gene is TRBJ1-2, the V gene TRBV18; TRBD1 might be the D (5 bases). Per germline, CDR1 KGHSH and CDR2 LQKENI. The CDR3 is 13 amino acids. The V end was cut by 2 bases, the J end by 8 bases, with 12 bases between.

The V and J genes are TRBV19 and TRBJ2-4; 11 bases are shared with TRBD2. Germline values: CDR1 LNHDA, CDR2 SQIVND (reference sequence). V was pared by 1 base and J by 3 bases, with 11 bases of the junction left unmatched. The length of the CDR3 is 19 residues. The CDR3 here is CASSIGRMVLAGGKNIQYF. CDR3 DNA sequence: TGTGCCAGTAGTATAGGGAGAATGGTTCTAGCGGGAGGCAAAAACATTCAGTACTTC. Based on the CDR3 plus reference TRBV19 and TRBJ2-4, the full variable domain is DGGITQSPKYLFRKEGQNVTLSCEQNLNHDAMYWYRQDPGQGLRLIYYSQIVNDFQKGDIAEGYSVSREKKESFPLTVTSAQKNPTAFYLCASSIGRMVLAGGKNIQYFGAGTRLSVL.

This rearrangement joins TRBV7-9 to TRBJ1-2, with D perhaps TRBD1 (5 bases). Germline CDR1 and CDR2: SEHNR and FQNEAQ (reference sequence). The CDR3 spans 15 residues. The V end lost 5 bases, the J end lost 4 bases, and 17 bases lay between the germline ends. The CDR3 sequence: CASSRTSGGGYGYTF. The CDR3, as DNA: TGTGCCAGCAGCCGTACTTCGGGGGGAGGCTATGGCTACACCTTC.

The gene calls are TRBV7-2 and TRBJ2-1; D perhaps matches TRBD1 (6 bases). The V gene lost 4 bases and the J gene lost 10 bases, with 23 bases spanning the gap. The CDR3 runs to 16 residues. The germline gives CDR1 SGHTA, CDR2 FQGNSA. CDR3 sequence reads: CASSSPKGHQTGEQFF. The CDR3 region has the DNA TGTGCCAGCAGCTCCCCCAAGGGACATCAAACAGGGGAGCAGTTCTTC.

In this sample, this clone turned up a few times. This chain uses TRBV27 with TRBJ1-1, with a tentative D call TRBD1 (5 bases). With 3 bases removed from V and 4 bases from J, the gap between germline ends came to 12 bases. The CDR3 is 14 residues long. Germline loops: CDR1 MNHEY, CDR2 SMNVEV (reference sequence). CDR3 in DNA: TGTGCCAGCAGTTTGGTCTCGACAGTCACTGAAGCTTTCTTT. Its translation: CASSLVSTVTEAFF.

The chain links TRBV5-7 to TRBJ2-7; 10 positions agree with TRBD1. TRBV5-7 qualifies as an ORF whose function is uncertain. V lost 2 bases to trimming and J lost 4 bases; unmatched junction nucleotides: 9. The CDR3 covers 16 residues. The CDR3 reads CASSFTPGQGYYEQYF. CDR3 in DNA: TGTGCCAGCAGCTTCACACCGGGACAGGGGTATTACGAGCAGTACTTC.

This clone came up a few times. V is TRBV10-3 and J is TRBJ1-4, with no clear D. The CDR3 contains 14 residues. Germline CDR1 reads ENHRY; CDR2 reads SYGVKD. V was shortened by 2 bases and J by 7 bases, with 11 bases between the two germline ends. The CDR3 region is CAISEIGGSEKLFF. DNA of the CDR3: TGTGCCATCAGTGAGATAGGAGGGTCTGAAAAACTGTTTTTT.

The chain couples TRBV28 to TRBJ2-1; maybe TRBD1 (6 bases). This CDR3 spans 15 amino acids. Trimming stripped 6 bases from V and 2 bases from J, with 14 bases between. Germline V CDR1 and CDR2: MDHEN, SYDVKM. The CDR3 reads CASRIGQSPYNEQFF. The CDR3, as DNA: TGTGCCAGCAGAATAGGACAGTCCCCCTACAATGAGCAGTTCTTC.

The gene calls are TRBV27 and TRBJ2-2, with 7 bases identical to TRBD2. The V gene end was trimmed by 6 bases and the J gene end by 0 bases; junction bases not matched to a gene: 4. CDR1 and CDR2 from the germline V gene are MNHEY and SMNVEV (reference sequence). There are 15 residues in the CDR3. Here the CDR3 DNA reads TGTGCCAGCAGGCCGGGACTATCGAACACCGGGGAGCTGTTTTTT. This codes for CASRPGLSNTGELFF.

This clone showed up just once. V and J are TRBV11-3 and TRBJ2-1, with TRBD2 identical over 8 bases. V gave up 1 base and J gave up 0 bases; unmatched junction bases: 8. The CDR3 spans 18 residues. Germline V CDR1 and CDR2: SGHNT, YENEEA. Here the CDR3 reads CASSLANALAGSYNEQFF. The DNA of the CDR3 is TGTGCCAGCAGCTTAGCAAACGCCCTAGCGGGCTCCTACAATGAGCAGTTCTTC.

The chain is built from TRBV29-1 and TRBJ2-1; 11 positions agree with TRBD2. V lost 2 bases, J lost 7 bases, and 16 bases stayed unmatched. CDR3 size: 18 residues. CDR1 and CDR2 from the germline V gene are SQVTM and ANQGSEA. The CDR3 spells CSVERSISTSGGLNEQFF. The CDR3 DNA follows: TGCAGCGTTGAACGTTCCATAAGTACTAGCGGGGGTCTAAATGAGCAGTTCTTC.

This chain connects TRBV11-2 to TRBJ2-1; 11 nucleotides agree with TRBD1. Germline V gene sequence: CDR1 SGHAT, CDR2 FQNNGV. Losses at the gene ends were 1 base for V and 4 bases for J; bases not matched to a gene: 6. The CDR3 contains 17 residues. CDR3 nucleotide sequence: TGTGCCAGCAGCTTAGTCGGGACAGGGGGGCCTTACAATGAGCAGTTCTTC. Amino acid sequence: CASSLVGTGGPYNEQFF. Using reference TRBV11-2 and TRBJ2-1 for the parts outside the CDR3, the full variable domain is EAGVAQSPRYKIIEKRQSVAFWCNPISGHATLYWYQQILGQGPKLLIQFQNNGVVDDSQLPKDRFSAERLKGVDSTLKIQPAKLEDSAVYLCASSLVGTGGPYNEQFFGPGTRLTVL.

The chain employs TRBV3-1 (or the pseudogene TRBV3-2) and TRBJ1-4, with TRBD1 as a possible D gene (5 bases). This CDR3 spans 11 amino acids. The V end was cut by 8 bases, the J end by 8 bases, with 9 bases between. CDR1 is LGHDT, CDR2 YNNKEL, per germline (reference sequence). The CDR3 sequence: CASGTAEKLFF. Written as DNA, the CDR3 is TGTGCCAGCGGGACTGCGGAAAAACTGTTTTTT.

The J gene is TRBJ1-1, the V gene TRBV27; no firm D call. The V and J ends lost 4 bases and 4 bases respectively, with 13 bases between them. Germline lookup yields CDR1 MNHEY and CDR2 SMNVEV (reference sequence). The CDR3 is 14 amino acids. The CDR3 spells CASSYEGGGTEAFF. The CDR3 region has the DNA TGTGCCAGCAGTTATGAGGGAGGCGGCACTGAAGCTTTCTTT.

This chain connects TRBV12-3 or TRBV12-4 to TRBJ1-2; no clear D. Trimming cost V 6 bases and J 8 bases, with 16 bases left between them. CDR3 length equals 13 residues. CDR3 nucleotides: TGTGCCAGCAGCGATAGGACTAAGCGGGGCTACACCTTC. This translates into CASSDRTKRGYTF.

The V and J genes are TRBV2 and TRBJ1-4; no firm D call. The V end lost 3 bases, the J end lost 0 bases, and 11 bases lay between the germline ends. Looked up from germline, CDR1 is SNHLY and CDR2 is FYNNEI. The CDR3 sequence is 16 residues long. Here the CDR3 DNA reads TGTGCCAGCAGTGATGAGGGTTCCTCAACTAATGAAAAACTGTTTTTT. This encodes CASSDEGSSTNEKLFF. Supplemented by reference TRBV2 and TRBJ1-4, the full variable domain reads EPEVTQTPSHQVTQMGQEVILRCVPISNHLYFYWYRQILGQKVEFLVSFYNNEISEKSEIFDDQFSVERPDGSNFTLKIRSTKLEDSAMYFCASSDEGSSTNEKLFFGSGTQLSVL.